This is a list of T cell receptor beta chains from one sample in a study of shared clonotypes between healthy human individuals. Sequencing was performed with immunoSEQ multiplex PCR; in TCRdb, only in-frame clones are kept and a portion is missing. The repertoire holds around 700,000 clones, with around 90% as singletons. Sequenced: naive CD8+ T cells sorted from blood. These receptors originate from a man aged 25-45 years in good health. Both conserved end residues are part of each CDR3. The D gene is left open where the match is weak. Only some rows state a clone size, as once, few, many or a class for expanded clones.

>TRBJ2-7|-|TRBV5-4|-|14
TGTGCCAGCAGCTCGACGGGACACACGTACGAGCAGTACTTC
CASSSTGHTYEQYF
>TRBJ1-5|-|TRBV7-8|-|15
TGTGCCAGCAGCTTCGGTGCCGGACACAATCAGCCCCAGCATTTT
CASSFGAGHNQPQHF
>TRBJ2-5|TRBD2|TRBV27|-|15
TGTGCCAGCAGTGACTATAGCGGGAGTCCAGAGACCCAGTACTTC
CASSDYSGSPETQYF
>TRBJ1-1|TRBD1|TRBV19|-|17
TGTGCCAGTAGTCCGTGGGACAGGGGGAACGTTAACACTGAAGCTTTCTTT
CASSPWDRGNVNTEAFF
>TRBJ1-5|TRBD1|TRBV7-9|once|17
TGTGCCAGCAGCTTAGGCCACGGGACAGGTCTCAATCAGCCCCAGCATTTT
CASSLGHGTGLNQPQHF
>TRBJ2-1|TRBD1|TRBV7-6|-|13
TGTGCCAGCAGCGGACAGGGGTACAATGAGCAGTTCTTC
CASSGQGYNEQFF
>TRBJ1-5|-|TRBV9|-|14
TGTGCCAGCAGCGCAACAGGTAGCAATCAGCCCCAGCATTTT
CASSATGSNQPQHF
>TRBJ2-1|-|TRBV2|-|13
TGTGCCAGCAGCCGGGGCTCCGGCACTGAGCAGTTCTTC
CASSRGSGTEQFF
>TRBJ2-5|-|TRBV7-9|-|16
TGTGCCAGCAGCTTAGCCAGCCCTCCGACCCGAGAGACCCAGTACTTC
CASSLASPPTRETQYF
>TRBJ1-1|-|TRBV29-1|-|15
TGCAGCGTTGAAGATCGGGGGAGGGGGAACACTGAAGCTTTCTTT
CSVEDRGRGNTEAFF
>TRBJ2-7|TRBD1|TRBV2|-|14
TGTGCCAGCAGGGTGGGACAGGGGAGCTACGAGCAGTACTTC
CASRVGQGSYEQYF
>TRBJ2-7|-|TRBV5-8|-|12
TGTGCCAGCAGCTTGGGCCAGTACGAGCAGTACTTC
CASSLGQYEQYF
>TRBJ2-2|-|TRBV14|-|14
TGTGCCAGCAGCCAAGCCGAGTCACGTAGGGAGCTGTTTTTT
CASSQAESRRELFF
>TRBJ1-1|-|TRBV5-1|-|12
TGCGCCAGCAGCTTGTTGAACACTGAAGCTTTCTTT
CASSLLNTEAFF
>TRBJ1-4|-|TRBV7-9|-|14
TGTGCCAGCAGCCATAGGGGCACTAATGAAAAACTGTTTTTT
CASSHRGTNEKLFF
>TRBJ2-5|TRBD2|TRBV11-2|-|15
TGTGCCAGCCGCGGGGGGGCGGGAGGCGCCGAGACCCAGTACTTC
CASRGGAGGAETQYF
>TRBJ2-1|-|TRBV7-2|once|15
TGTGCCAGCAGCTTAGCGCCGTACTCTTTGAATGAGCAGTTCTTC
CASSLAPYSLNEQFF
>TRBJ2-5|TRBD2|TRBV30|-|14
TGTGCCTGGTTCGGGACTAGCGACCAAGAGACCCAGTACTTC
CAWFGTSDQETQYF
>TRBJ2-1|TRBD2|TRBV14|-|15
TGTGCCAGCAGCCAAATAGCGGGCTCCTACAATGAGCAGTTCTTC
CASSQIAGSYNEQFF
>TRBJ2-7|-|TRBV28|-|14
TGTGCCAGCAGTTTAGACGGAGGCCTATACGAGCAGTACTTC
CASSLDGGLYEQYF
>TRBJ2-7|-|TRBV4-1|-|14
TGCGCCAGCAGCCATAATCTCAGGGCCTACGAGCAGTACTTC
CASSHNLRAYEQYF
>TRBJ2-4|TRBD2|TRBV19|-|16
TGTGCCAGTAGTGCCGAACTAGCGGGTGAAGGGAACATTCAGTACTTC
CASSAELAGEGNIQYF
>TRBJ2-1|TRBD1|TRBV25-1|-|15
TGTGCCAGCAGAACTCACGGGACAGTTTACAATGAGCAGTTCTTC
CASRTHGTVYNEQFF
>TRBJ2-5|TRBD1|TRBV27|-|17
TGTGCCAGCAGTTTATTTGGGGGGACAGGGGCGTGGGAGACCCAGTACTTC
CASSLFGGTGAWETQYF